These 17 T cell receptor beta chains share one sample of origin, sequenced in a study of identical twins. TCRdb re-derived calls from the 5' RACE reads in MiXCR, one entry per CDR3 protein. Here the sample spans about 530,000 distinct CDR3 sequences, approximately 20% being singletons. The same sample was also used in a study of yellow fever vaccine responses in identical twins.

The material sequenced was CD4+ T cells sorted from blood. Receptors originate from a woman aged 18-29 years in good health.

The CDR3 loop is CASSKAHGETQYF. The CDR3 bases are TGTGCCAGCAGTAAGGCTCATGGGGAGACCCAGTACTTC. The V gene is TRBV6-2 or TRBV6-3, the J gene TRBJ2-5; D not resolved. The V and J ends lost 5 bases and 5 bases respectively, with 12 bases between them. The germline V gene encodes CDR1 MNHEY and CDR2 SVGEGT. The CDR3 runs to 13 residues.

This chain connects TRBV7-2 to TRBJ2-1; D not certain. Trimming left V 1 base short and J 8 bases short, with 21 bases between. The V gene's germline CDR1 is SGHTA and CDR2 FQGNSA. This CDR3 comprises 17 residues. The CDR3 sequence is CASSLVRVGPQAHEQFF. CDR3 nucleotide sequence: TGTGCCAGCAGCTTAGTCCGTGTAGGCCCCCAGGCCCATGAGCAGTTCTTC.

This clonotype has a handful of counts. V and J are TRBV15 and TRBJ2-2; D unclear. The CDR3 covers 14 residues. The V end was cut by 1 base, the J end by 6 bases, with 9 bases between. The germline V gene encodes CDR1 LNHNV and CDR2 YYDKDF (reference sequence). The CDR3 DNA reads as TGTGCCACCAGCAGAGGTGGCAGCCCCGGGGAGCTGTTTTTT. As protein: CATSRGGSPGELFF.

Here the CDR3 reads CAISRGPSGDYNEQFF. The CDR3 DNA is TGTGCCATCAGCCGGGGACCTAGCGGGGATTACAATGAGCAGTTCTTC. This chain joins TRBV10-3 and TRBJ2-1; 9 bases fit TRBD2. Germline CDR1 is ENHRY and CDR2 is SYGVKD. The CDR3 runs to 16 residues. The V segment lost 6 bases and the J segment 4 bases; nucleotides outside the gene matches: 10.

A note on this clonotype: One end of the junction varies from germline; a read error may be responsible. This rearrangement joins TRBV5-1 to TRBJ2-7, with 8 bases lining up with TRBD1. CDR3 length equals 12 residues. Germline-derived CDR1 and CDR2 are SGHRS and YFSETQ. CDR3 in amino acids: CASSPGTGQYNF. CDR3 bases: TGCGCCAGCAGCCCGGGGACAGGTCAATACAACTTC.

The CDR3: CASSSPARGLQEQYF. CDR3 DNA sequence: TGTGCCAGCAGCTCTCCGGCCAGGGGGCTTCAGGAGCAGTACTTC. The chain recombines TRBV7-2 with TRBJ2-7; TRBD1 agrees at 8 bases. After removal of 4 bases from V and 7 bases from J, the junction contained 12 bases not matched to a gene. Germline V gene sequence: CDR1 SGHTA, CDR2 FQGNSA. The CDR3 is 15 amino acids.

This sequence joins TRBV12-3 or TRBV12-4 and TRBJ2-2; no definite D call. The CDR3 loop spans 13 amino acids. With 1 base removed from V and 4 bases from J, the gap between germline ends came to 4 bases. The DNA for the CDR3 is TGTGCCAGCAGTTTAGACAGCACCGGGGAGCTGTTTTTT. Its translation is CASSLDSTGELFF.

This clonotype was seen a handful of times. The chain has TRBV24-1 and TRBJ1-4; no firm D call. The CDR3 contains 12 residues. V lost 6 bases to trimming and J lost 2 bases, with 3 bases between them. The V gene's germline CDR1 is KGHDR and CDR2 SFDVKD. In nucleotides, the CDR3 is TGTGCCACCAGTAGGACTAATGAAAAACTGTTTTTT. Protein sequence: CATSRTNEKLFF.

The sample holds a few counts of this clonotype. The chain joins TRBV20-1 to TRBJ2-7, with 9 positions matching TRBD2. The CDR3 loop spans 14 amino acids. The J segment lost 1 base and the V segment lost 3 bases, leaving 4 bases of the junction unmatched. From germline, CDR1 is DFQATT and CDR2 SNEGSKA (reference sequence). The CDR3 DNA is TGCAGTGCTAGCCTAGCGGGACCTTCCTACGAGCAGTACTTC. Its translation: CSASLAGPSYEQYF.

The chain recombines TRBV29-1 with TRBJ1-4; tentatively, D is TRBD1 (6 bases). The CDR3 is 13 amino acids. Germline V CDR1 and CDR2: SQVTM, ANQGSEA. V lost 4 bases and J lost 8, with 14 bases in between. The CDR3 nucleotides are TGCAGCGTTGTGGAACAGGGTCGGGAAAAACTGTTTTTT. It is translated as CSVVEQGREKLFF.

In this sample, this clonotype turned up a few times. V gene TRBV12-3 or TRBV12-4 combines with J gene TRBJ2-1; D is ambiguous. V was pared by 6 bases and J by 10 bases, with 16 bases between. This CDR3 contains 13 residues. The CDR3 nucleotides are TGTGCCAGCAGGTACCGGGCCTTTGGGGAGCAGTTCTTC. Translating it yields CASRYRAFGEQFF.

The chain uses TRBV7-9 and TRBJ2-7, with 7 bases lining up with TRBD2. The germline V gene encodes CDR1 SEHNR and CDR2 FQNEAQ (reference sequence). V trimming: 4 bases; J trimming: 0 bases; junction bases outside the gene matches: 6. There are 15 residues in the CDR3. The CDR3 nucleotides are TGTGCCAGCAGCTCCACTAGCGCCAGCTCCTACGAGCAGTACTTC. Translated, it gives CASSSTSASSYEQYF.

This clonotype was seen a few times. The V call is TRBV12-3 or TRBV12-4, the J call TRBJ2-7; 7 bases are a match to TRBD1. This CDR3 contains 16 residues. Trimming cost V 5 bases and J 4 bases; bases outside gene matches: 14. The CDR3 nucleotides read TGTGCCAGCAGTCAAGAAGGGGGCGTCCCAAATTACGAGCAGTACGTC. Encoded protein: CASSQEGGVPNYEQYV.

V gene TRBV11-2 combines with J gene TRBJ2-3; 7 nucleotides align to TRBD2. V trimming: 4 bases; J trimming: 10 bases; junction bases outside the gene matches: 14. This CDR3 region has 15 residues. The germline V gene has CDR1 SGHAT and CDR2 FQNNGV. CDR3 in DNA: TGTGCCAGCAGCTCTTCCGGCGGGAGCCCCTCGGCGCAGTATTTT. Protein product: CASSSSGGSPSAQYF.

The chain carries TRBV7-9 and TRBJ2-5; D unresolved. Trimming pared 5 bases from V and 5 bases from J, leaving 21 bases between. This CDR3 contains 16 residues. The germline CDR1 and CDR2 sequences are SEHNR and FQNEAQ (reference sequence). Here the CDR3 reads CASSRNGPIPVETQYF. CDR3 in DNA: TGTGCCAGCAGCCGAAACGGACCTATCCCCGTGGAGACCCAGTACTTC.

The chain joins TRBV9 to TRBJ2-7; 8 bases line up with TRBD2. Losses at the gene ends were 0 bases for V and 1 base for J; bases not matched to a gene: 6. From germline, CDR1 is SGDLS and CDR2 YYNGEE. The CDR3 runs to 16 residues. As DNA, the CDR3 is TGTGCCAGCAGCGTAGACGCGGGAGGCGGGTCCTACGAGCAGTACTTC. Translation: CASSVDAGGGSYEQYF.

The V call is TRBV20-1, the J call TRBJ2-1; 8 positions match TRBD2. Germline V gene sequence: CDR1 DFQATT, CDR2 SNEGSKA (reference sequence). J lost 6 bases, V lost 6 bases, and 4 bases had no gene match. This CDR3 has 12 residues. CDR3 bases: TGCAGTGCAGCAGCGGGAGTCAATGAGCAGTTCTTC. As protein: CSAAAGVNEQFF.